This TCR beta chain was recorded in a study of T cell repertoires in cytomegalovirus infection. Study overall: Public signatures in TCR beta pointed to CMV infection and matching HLA type. Points from the study as a whole: The ex vivo response was dominated by HLA-C-restricted CMV-specific TCR beta clonotypes. Public TCR beta family frequency separated CMV-and-HLA carriers, including in an independent cohort.

The CDR3 has 13 amino acids. Trimming pared 4 bases from V and 0 bases from J, leaving 6 bases between. Germline V lookup: CDR1 SEHNR, CDR2 FQNEAQ (reference sequence). Each CDR3 protein gets one entry after TCRdb re-called the reads with MiXCR. The sample contains tens of thousands of distinct CDR3 sequences, 20% to 25% of which appear only once. About this clonotype: The antigen remains undetermined.

The sequenced sample consisted of PBMCs, sequenced either directly or after in vitro stimulation (not recorded which). The rearrangement joins TRBV7-9 to TRBJ1-1; D unresolved. The source is a human donor in good health (CMV status not recorded). Some clones in this sample may be carry-over from other donors' samples. CDR3 protein: CASSSNMNTEAFF. In DNA, the CDR3 is TGTGCCAGCAGCTCAAACATGAACACTGAAGCTTTCTTT.